This passage covers 9 T cell receptor beta chains from one sample sequenced in a study of cytomegalovirus exposure and HLA in healthy donors. The PCR was carried out with 60 Vbeta primers and 13 Jbeta primers. Assay used: immunoSEQ multiplex PCR; TCRdb lists only in-frame clones, some missing. Counted here are fewer than 200,000 clones, approximately 80% occurring once; the ten biggest clones make up over 2.5%. Input material: PBMCs. These receptors were obtained from a middle-aged woman in good health and CMV-seropositive.

CDR3 loop: CASSNQGQPYGYTF. CDR3 DNA: TGTGCCAGCAGCAACCAGGGACAACCCTATGGCTACACCTTC. This rearrangement joins TRBV28 to TRBJ1-2; D possibly corresponds to TRBD1 (6 bases). V was pared by 6 bases and J by 4 bases, with 15 bases between. The length of the CDR3 is 14 residues. Looked up from germline, CDR1 is MDHEN and CDR2 is SYDVKM.

The chain joins TRBV11-3 to TRBJ2-7; the match to TRBD2 covers 7 bases. The V segment lost 0 bases and the J segment 1 base; nucleotides outside the gene matches: 0. CDR1 is SGHNT, CDR2 YENEEA, per germline. The CDR3 sequence is 14 residues long. The CDR3 region is CASSLDSGSYEQYF. CDR3 coding DNA: TGTGCCAGCAGCTTAGATAGCGGGTCCTACGAGCAGTACTTC.

V usage is TRBV19 and J usage is TRBJ2-5; tentatively, D is TRBD1 (6 bases). This CDR3 spans 14 amino acids. V was trimmed by 6 bases and J by 2 bases, leaving 13 bases between them. Per the germline V gene, CDR1 is LNHDA and CDR2 is SQIVND (reference sequence). The CDR3 nucleotides are TGTGCCAGTAGACCGGGACAAAGACAAGAGACCCAGTACTTC. Translated: CASRPGQRQETQYF.

This rearrangement joins TRBV7-9 to TRBJ1-4, with TRBD1 identical over 8 bases. This CDR3 comprises 14 residues. Germline assignment: CDR1 SEHNR and CDR2 FQNEAQ (reference sequence). V was pared by 4 bases and J by 5 bases, with 3 bases of the junction left unmatched. CDR3: CASSSGTGNEKLFF. For the CDR3, the DNA is TGTGCCAGCAGCTCCGGGACAGGAAATGAAAAACTGTTTTTT.

V and J are TRBV19 and TRBJ2-5; perhaps TRBD1 as D (6 bases). The J call may be incorrect, as the DNA end agrees better with TRBJ2-7. This CDR3 has 14 amino acids. Germline CDR1 reads LNHDA; CDR2 reads SQIVND (reference sequence). CDR3 bases: TGTGCCAGTAGTATCGAGACAGGAACCTACGAGCAGTACTTC. It yields the protein CASSIETGTYEQYF.

The rearrangement links TRBV9 to TRBJ2-1; the match to TRBD2 covers 8 bases. This CDR3 is built from 16 residues. Germline V CDR1 and CDR2: SGDLS, YYNGEE. J gave up 2 bases and V 0 bases, and 4 bases lay outside the gene matches. The CDR3 protein is CASSVGGSGTYNEQFF. CDR3 sequence (DNA): TGTGCCAGCAGCGTAGGGGGTAGCGGGACCTACAATGAGCAGTTCTTC.

The J gene is TRBJ1-5, the V gene TRBV29-1; D is undetermined. The V and J ends lost 4 bases and 5 bases respectively, with 12 bases between them. Germline CDR1 reads SQVTM; CDR2 reads ANQGSEA. The CDR3 has 13 residues. The CDR3 protein is CSVVSRFDQPQHF. CDR3 nucleotide sequence: TGCAGCGTTGTATCCAGGTTCGATCAGCCCCAGCATTTT.

V gene TRBV5-6 combines with J gene TRBJ2-5, with D possibly being TRBD2 (5 bases). The assigned J gene may be wrong: the sequence end matches TRBJ2-7 better. The CDR3 sequence is 16 residues long. Germline values: CDR1 SGHDT, CDR2 YYEEEE. CDR3: CASSTRSATGRYEQYF. DNA for the CDR3: TGTGCCAGCAGCACGAGAAGCGCTACGGGGAGATACGAGCAGTACTTC.

The chain is built from TRBV5-6 and TRBJ1-2, with D maybe TRBD1 (5 bases). The CDR3 loop spans 14 amino acids. From germline, CDR1 is SGHDT and CDR2 YYEEEE. The V gene lost 4 bases and the J gene lost 6 bases, with 16 bases spanning the gap. The CDR3: CASSLGLLGHGYTF. CDR3 bases: TGTGCCAGCAGCCTGGGACTGCTGGGGCATGGCTACACCTTC.